This entry describes one T cell receptor (beta chain). The entry originates in a study of OX40 agonist ivuxolimab in advanced cancers. Measured with immunoSEQ multiplex PCR; TCRdb has only the in-frame clones, and not every one. The data contain about 82,000 clones, 92% of them singletons. V shed 1 base and J shed 0 bases, with 9 bases lying between them. Germline V lookup: CDR1 SGHVS, CDR2 FNYEAQ. The CDR3 totals 15 residues. The TCR was taken from an adult with an advanced solid tumor such as melanoma, head and neck, liver or kidney cancer. The chain couples TRBV7-6 to TRBJ1-1; D perhaps matches TRBD1 (5 bases). Specimen: CD4+ or CD8+ T cells sorted from blood, collected in a trial of the OX40 agonist ivuxolimab. The CDR3 DNA is TGTGCCAGCAGCTTAGAGAGGGGAGTGAACACTGAAGCTTTCTTT. Its protein is CASSLERGVNTEAFF.